A selection of T cell receptor beta chains follows, all from one sample in a study of CD8 T cells in ankylosing spondylitis. TCRdb reanalysed the 5' RACE reads using MiXCR and keeps one entry per CDR3 protein. The sample carries 150,000 or so distinct CDR3 sequences, roughly 30% recorded once. Material for sequencing was synovial fluid, either unsorted or a sorted T cell fraction (not recorded which). The receptors were gathered from a male donor with ankylosing spondylitis. The CDR3 runs from the conserved cysteine through the conserved F or W. The D gene is left open where the match is weak. A clone size is listed for some rows: how often the clone was seen (once, few, many), or a class if it is expanded.

V gene	D gene	clone size	J gene	CDR3 protein	CDR3 DNA
TRBV12-3/TRBV12-4	.	.	TRBJ1-5	CASSLAQAGNQPQHF	TGTGCCAGCAGTTTAGCGCAGGCAGGGAATCAGCCCCAGCATTTT
TRBV19	.	few	TRBJ2-5	CASRRLGPGETQYF	TGTGCCAGTCGGCGACTGGGACCGGGAGAGACCCAGTACTTC
TRBV7-9	TRBD1	many	TRBJ2-1	CASSLGPGQGAWEQFF	TGTGCCAGCAGCTTAGGTCCGGGGCAGGGGGCCTGGGAGCAGTTCTTC
TRBV7-2	.	few	TRBJ1-5	CASSLGGDRGPQHF	TGTGCCAGCAGCTTAGGGGGCGATCGGGGGCCCCAGCATTTT
TRBV11-2	.	few	TRBJ1-6	CASSLGTYSPLHF	TGTGCCAGCAGCTTAGGGACCTATTCACCCCTCCACTTT
TRBV6-2/TRBV6-3	.	many	TRBJ2-2	CASSPGTLRLQAGGELFF	TGTGCCAGCAGTCCCGGGACTCTGCGACTTCAAGCGGGCGGGGAGCTGTTTTTT
TRBV20-1	TRBD2	many	TRBJ2-1	CSASVGGRSENEQFF	TGCAGTGCTAGTGTGGGCGGGAGGTCTGAGAATGAGCAGTTCTTC
TRBV6-2/TRBV6-3	.	.	TRBJ1-5	CASSYSWTDSNQPQHF	TGTGCCAGCAGTTACTCGTGGACGGATAGCAATCAGCCCCAGCATTTT
TRBV6-1	.	.	TRBJ1-2	CASSQQTYGYTF	TGTGCCAGCAGCCAACAAACCTATGGCTACACCTTC
TRBV5-1	.	.	TRBJ2-7	CASSLSGNSDYEQYF	TGCGCCAGCAGCTTGTCAGGAAATAGTGACTACGAGCAGTACTTC
TRBV12-3/TRBV12-4	.	few	TRBJ1-6	CASSLGASGVPLHF	TGTGCCAGCAGCCTCGGGGCCTCAGGGGTACCCCTCCACTTT
TRBV10-1	TRBD1	many	TRBJ2-1	CASSAVGGKHEQFF	TGCGCCAGCAGTGCGGTAGGGGGCAAGCATGAGCAGTTCTTC
TRBV12-3/TRBV12-4	.	.	TRBJ2-7	CASSLRDVGSYEQYF	TGTGCCAGCAGCCTCCGGGACGTCGGCTCCTACGAGCAGTACTTC
TRBV7-2	TRBD2	.	TRBJ2-3	CASSQRGVSTDTQYF	TGTGCCAGCAGCCAGCGGGGGGTTAGCACAGATACGCAGTATTTT
TRBV4-3	TRBD1	.	TRBJ2-7	CASSPWTGESYEQYF	TGCGCCAGCAGCCCCTGGACAGGAGAGTCCTACGAGCAGTACTTC
TRBV5-1	TRBD1	many	TRBJ1-3	CASSATGTGNTIYF	TGCGCCAGCAGCGCGACAGGGACTGGAAACACCATATATTTT
TRBV6-1	.	.	TRBJ1-1	CASSDGRVTEAFF	TGTGCCAGCAGTGATGGCAGGGTCACTGAAGCTTTCTTT